This T cell receptor beta chain was sequenced in a study of response to subunit inactivated influenza vaccine. Study results and caveats: Authors suggested that a seasonal influenza vaccination recruits few new T cells each time.

To note about this clonotype: As yet, its antigen is unknown.

TCRdb reprocessed the RT-PCR reads with MiXCR, giving one entry per CDR3 protein. The sample lists some 570,000 distinct CDR3 sequences, approximately 11% seen once, with roughly 9.6% in the top ten. CDR3 length: 15 amino acids. Looked up from germline, CDR1 is DFQATT and CDR2 is SNEGSKA (reference sequence). The ends lost 6 bases at V and 0 bases at J; junction bases unmatched: 5. This sample was shared with a second study, whose subject was T cells expressing NK-cell markers. That work states: It was by 5'RACE template switching with UMIs that TCR beta cDNA was made. Seven sequenced donors out of eight were HCMV-seropositive, one seronegative. For several experiments, T cell sorting was restricted to the alpha-beta TCR population by means of an anti-gamma-delta TCR antibody.

This chain joins TRBV20-1 and TRBJ2-3, with 11 bases matching TRBD2. The sequencing here drew on PBMCs from blood, taken on the day of vaccination. The origin of this receptor is a man between 50 and 59 years old who received an inactivated influenza vaccine. The CDR3 here is CSATGTSGSTDTQYF. CDR3 nucleotides: TGCAGTGCCACAGGGACTAGCGGTAGCACAGATACGCAGTATTTT.